These 14 T cell receptor beta chains were all obtained from the same sample, sequenced in a study of blood T cells in healthy people across ages. Primed by a sample-barcoded 5' primer and a J-beta primer mix, a second PCR proceeded for about 6 to 11 cycles. TCRdb re-called the 5' RACE reads with MiXCR, one entry per CDR3 protein. The sample holds under 1,000,000 distinct CDR3 sequences, about 47% seen once. Material: blood. The receptor source for this set is a man aged 80 or over in good health.

The chain is built from TRBV27 and TRBJ2-3; D gene unclear. Germline V gives CDR1 MNHEY, CDR2 SMNVEV (reference sequence). The CDR3 is made up of 15 amino acids. Between the trimmed V and J ends, which lost 4 bases and 2 bases, there was a span of 13 bases. The CDR3 nucleotides are TGTGCCAGCAGTTCTTATACTAAAAACACAGATACGCAGTATTTT. Translating it yields CASSSYTKNTDTQYF.

V is TRBV6-1 and J is TRBJ2-7; no clear D. The CDR3 covers 15 residues. The V gene lost 2 bases and the J gene lost 3 bases, with 14 bases spanning the gap. Per germline, CDR1 MNHNS and CDR2 SASEGT. CDR3 in amino acids: CASSERASYFYEQYF. The DNA for the CDR3 is TGTGCCAGCAGTGAAAGGGCCAGCTATTTCTACGAGCAGTACTTC.

The CDR3 region is CASSYPAKDTQYF. The CDR3 nucleotides are TGTGCCAGCAGTTATCCGGCGAAGGATACGCAGTATTTT. The chain employs TRBV6-2 or TRBV6-3 and TRBJ2-3; D gene uncertain. V lost 3 bases to trimming and J lost 6 bases, with 10 bases between them. Per germline, CDR1 MNHEY and CDR2 SVGEGT. CDR3 size: 13 residues.

This clonotype was seen only a few times. V gene TRBV7-2 combines with J gene TRBJ2-1; TRBD2 agrees at 13 bases. Germline V gives CDR1 SGHTA, CDR2 FQGNSA. J lost 4 bases, V lost 1 base, and 7 bases had no gene match. CDR3 size: 18 residues. DNA of the CDR3: TGTGCCAGCAGCTTAGAAGGGACTAGCGGGATTGAGTACAATGAGCAGTTCTTC. Translating gives CASSLEGTSGIEYNEQFF.

This clonotype has ten or more counts. Since a much larger clone is just one base distant, this may be a read error. The chain is built from TRBV7-3 and TRBJ1-1, with no clear D. CDR3 size: 13 residues. Germline V gives CDR1 SGHTA, CDR2 FQGTGA. V was cut by 5 bases and J by 1 base, with 8 bases left in between. Here the CDR3 reads CASSAPGNTEAFF. CDR3 bases: TGTGCCAGCAGCGCCCCGGGGAACACTGAAGCTTTCTTT.

This clonotype appeared a few times. The V gene is TRBV27, the J gene TRBJ2-3; 11 nucleotides line up with TRBD2. This CDR3 spans 18 amino acids. Trimming at V came to 1 base and at J to 0 bases, leaving 6 bases not matched to a gene. CDR1 and CDR2 (germline): MNHEY, SMNVEV (reference sequence). CDR3 residues: CASSLFLAGGLSTDTQYF. The CDR3 coding sequence is TGTGCCAGCAGTTTATTCCTAGCGGGAGGCCTCAGCACAGATACGCAGTATTTT.

This chain links TRBV3-1 with TRBJ2-2; D not certain. The CDR3 sequence is 14 residues long. Trimming removed 3 bases at V and 4 bases at J, with 9 bases between. Looked up from germline, CDR1 is LGHDT and CDR2 is YNNKEL (reference sequence). The CDR3: CASSHLDRTGELFF. Here the CDR3 DNA reads TGTGCCAGCAGCCACTTAGACCGCACCGGGGAGCTGTTTTTT.

The chain has TRBV27 and TRBJ1-5; D is ambiguous. V lost 0 bases and J lost 1, with 10 bases in between. Germline V gives CDR1 MNHEY, CDR2 SMNVEV (reference sequence). The CDR3 consists of 16 residues. DNA of the CDR3: TGTGCCAGCAGTTTATCCGGCGGGGTGAGCAATCAGCCCCAGCATTTT. Protein product: CASSLSGGVSNQPQHF.

The rearrangement joins TRBV5-1 to TRBJ1-2; D possibly corresponds to TRBD1 (6 bases). Looked up from germline, CDR1 is SGHRS and CDR2 is YFSETQ. Trimming took 2 bases from V and 3 from J, leaving 11 bases between them. The length of the CDR3 is 14 residues. CDR3 sequence reads: CASSFTGQDYGYTF. The CDR3 DNA is TGCGCCAGCAGCTTTACAGGGCAGGACTATGGCTACACCTTC.

V is TRBV5-1 and J is TRBJ2-2; 9 bases agree with TRBD1. Germline CDR1 is SGHRS and CDR2 is YFSETQ. The CDR3 has 18 amino acids. V was clipped by 0 bases and J by 2 bases; unmatched bases: 8. Here the CDR3 reads CASSLALRDRVNTGELFF. CDR3 DNA sequence: TGCGCCAGCAGCTTGGCACTCCGGGACAGGGTAAACACCGGGGAGCTGTTTTTT.

This chain joins TRBV20-1 and TRBJ2-5, with no clear D. The germline gives CDR1 DFQATT, CDR2 SNEGSKA (reference sequence). The CDR3 has 12 amino acids. V was cut by 0 bases and J by 11 bases, with 13 bases left in between. The CDR3 coding sequence is TGCAGTGCTAGAGATCTAAACAATGAGCAGTACTTC. Encoded protein: CSARDLNNEQYF.

This chain uses TRBV7-2 with TRBJ1-4; D unresolved. V was shortened by 5 bases and J by 0 bases, with 10 bases between the two germline ends. CDR3 length equals 15 residues. The V gene's germline CDR1 is SGHTA and CDR2 FQGNSA. The CDR3: CASSQQRATNEKLFF. The CDR3 bases are TGTGCCAGCAGCCAACAGCGTGCAACTAATGAAAAACTGTTTTTT.

The V call is TRBV20-1, the J call TRBJ2-7; D uncertain. With 0 bases removed from V and 2 bases from J, the gap between germline ends came to 5 bases. The CDR3 is made up of 12 amino acids. The V gene's germline CDR1 is DFQATT and CDR2 SNEGSKA (reference sequence). The CDR3 nucleotides are TGCAGTGCTAGAGATAGAACCTACGAGCAGTACTTC. Translating gives CSARDRTYEQYF.

The chain couples TRBV27 to TRBJ2-1, with 7 bases that match TRBD2. The last part of the DNA fits TRBJ2-7 better; the J call may be wrong. This CDR3 has 16 amino acids. Looked up from germline, CDR1 is MNHEY and CDR2 is SMNVEV (reference sequence). CDR3 sequence (DNA): TGTGCCAGCAGTCTTGAGCGGGATGGGGCCTACAATGAGCAGTACTTC. Its protein product is CASSLERDGAYNEQYF.